This is a list of T cell receptor beta chains from one sample in a study of Graves' ophthalmopathy and Graves' hyperthyroidism. One entry per CDR3 protein, called by TCRdb with MiXCR from the multiplex PCR reads. The sample lists over 200,000 distinct CDR3 sequences, approximately 29% seen once, with approximately 8.2% in the top ten. Material for sequencing was peripheral blood. Receptors were obtained from a middle-aged man with Graves' ophthalmopathy. The CDR3 runs from the conserved cysteine through the conserved F or W. A D gene is named only where the DNA matches it firmly. The size entry is marked missing in some rows and otherwise reads once, few, many or a size class.

j_gene,d_gene,v_gene,abundance,CDR3nt,CDR3aa
TRBJ2-7,TRBD1,TRBV6-1,NA,TGTGCCAGCAGTCATCTTGCCATGGGACAGGCTGCCTACGAGCAGTACTTC,CASSHLAMGQAAYEQYF
TRBJ2-4,NA,TRBV15,many,TGTGCCACCAGCAGAGATCGCGGGAAAAACATTCAGTACTTC,CATSRDRGKNIQYF
TRBJ2-2,NA,TRBV20-1,many,TGCAGTGCTCCTATCGGGGGGCCGGACACCGGGGAGCTGTTTTTT,CSAPIGGPDTGELFF
TRBJ2-2,TRBD2,TRBV5-1,many,TGCGCCAGCCATGGGACTAGCGGGAGCGCCGGGGAGCTGTTTTTT,CASHGTSGSAGELFF
TRBJ2-2,NA,TRBV27,many,TGTGCCAGCAGCCACATAGGGGGAGCCCGCACCGGGGAGCTGTTTTTT,CASSHIGGARTGELFF
TRBJ2-5,TRBD2,TRBV6-2/TRBV6-3,many,TGTGCCAGCAGTTACACCGGACTAGCTGGAGGGCGGACCCAGTACTTC,CASSYTGLAGGRTQYF
TRBJ2-5,NA,TRBV5-6,many,TGTGCCAGCAGCTCCTCGGGGCCGCTAGAGACCCAGTACTTC,CASSSSGPLETQYF
TRBJ2-2,TRBD2,TRBV28,many,TGTGCCAGCATCTCCGGAGGCGGGGGTCCTAACACCGGGGAGCTGTTTTTT,CASISGGGGPNTGELFF
TRBJ1-6,NA,TRBV27,many,TGTGCCAGCAGCGCGACAGTAAGGTCACCCCTCCACTTT,CASSATVRSPLHF
TRBJ2-2,TRBD1,TRBV12-3/TRBV12-4,NA,TGTGCCAGCAGTCGACAGGGGCGGTTGAACACCGGGGAGCTGTTTTTT,CASSRQGRLNTGELFF
TRBJ1-5,NA,TRBV10-1,many,TGCGCCAGCAGTGGCGAGGGATATCAGCCCCAGCATTTT,CASSGEGYQPQHF
TRBJ1-1,NA,TRBV2,NA,TGTGCCAGCTGGGACGAAGCTTTCTTT,CASWDEAFF
TRBJ1-1,NA,TRBV12-5,NA,TGTGCTAGTGGTTTGAACAGGGCCGTGGATGAAGCTTTCTTT,CASGLNRAVDEAFF
TRBJ1-1,NA,TRBV11-2,NA,TGTGCCAGCAGCCAACATGGGGGGCGAGGGAACACTGAAGCTTTCTTT,CASSQHGGRGNTEAFF
TRBJ1-6,NA,TRBV28,many,TGTGCCAGCATGGTCGATTATAATTCACCCCTCCACTTT,CASMVDYNSPLHF
TRBJ2-7,NA,TRBV12-3/TRBV12-4,NA,TGTGCCAGCACCCCTGGGGACAATCCCTACGAGCAGTACTTC,CASTPGDNPYEQYF
TRBJ2-7,TRBD2,TRBV29-1,NA,TGCAGCGTTGCTGGGGGGGTCTCCTACGAGCAGTACTTC,CSVAGGVSYEQYF
TRBJ2-7,TRBD2,TRBV12-3/TRBV12-4,few,TGTGCCAGCAGCCCCCGCGGGAGAGGTTCCTACGAGCAGTACTTC,CASSPRGRGSYEQYF
TRBJ2-2,TRBD2,TRBV7-9,many,TGTGCCAGCAGCCCCCTAGCGGGACACACCGGGGAGCTGTTTTTT,CASSPLAGHTGELFF
TRBJ1-1,NA,TRBV18,few,TGTGCCAGCTCTCCCCGCGGTATTTGGACTGAAGCTTTCTTT,CASSPRGIWTEAFF
TRBJ2-7,NA,TRBV11-2,few,TGTGCCAGCAGCTTAGATAGAGGGGGTTACGAGCAGTACTTC,CASSLDRGGYEQYF
TRBJ2-5,TRBD1,TRBV10-1,many,TGCGCCAGCAGCCCCTGGACAGGCCGGGGGACCCAGTACTTC,CASSPWTGRGTQYF
TRBJ2-4,TRBD2,TRBV12-3/TRBV12-4,many,TGTGCCAGCAGTTTTGGAAAGCTAGCGGGAGGGCGGAAAAACATTCAGTACTTC,CASSFGKLAGGRKNIQYF